Sequencing of this T cell receptor (beta chain) was carried out in a study of regulatory T cells in long-lasting Graves disease. Findings and caveats of the study: Reduced TCR diversity was observed in persistent Graves' patients versus newly diagnosed patients.

From germline, CDR1 is SGHRS and CDR2 YFSETQ. The CDR3 length is 15 residues. V trimming: 4 bases; J trimming: 0 bases; junction bases outside the gene matches: 3. Assembly of TCR beta libraries relied on iRepertoire HTBI primers together with Arm-PCR of CDR3 regions. MiXCR, applied by TCRdb to the multiplex PCR reads, yields one record per CDR3 protein. Of about 400,000 distinct CDR3 sequences in the sample, 16% were seen once. Many counts were recorded for this clonotype. The target antigen is unknown. Time point defined: newly diagnosed GD, antithyroid drugs for less than 3 months. The authors made the TCR library using RNA they extracted from PBMCs. Another study also made use of these data, one on T cells in Graves' hyperthyroidism and ophthalmopathy. Per that paper: The TCR CDR3 first-round RT-PCR relied on the HTBI primer set. Most thyroid clonotypes with frequency above 0.001 were detected in blood. A model using 13 V-J features told ophthalmopathy apart from stable hyperthyroidism.

The source is a woman aged 18-30 years with Graves disease. The sequenced sample was peripheral blood mononuclear cells (PBMCs), obtained at new diagnosis, from a patient treated with antithyroid drugs. The chain links TRBV5-1 to TRBJ2-4, with TRBD1 matching over 8 bases. The CDR3 region is CASSIDRGAKNIQYF. For the CDR3, the DNA is TGCGCCAGCAGCATTGACAGGGGAGCCAAAAACATTCAGTACTTC. Full variable domain (outside the CDR3, taken from reference TRBV5-1 and TRBJ2-4): KAGVTQTPRYLIKTRGQQVTLSCSPISGHRSVSWYQQTPGQGLQFLFEYFSETQRNKGNFPGRFSGRQFSNSRSEMNVSTLELGDSALYLCASSIDRGAKNIQYFGAGTRLSVL.